These T cell receptor beta chains were read from a single sample in a study of response to subunit inactivated influenza vaccine. TCRdb re-derived calls from the RT-PCR reads in MiXCR, one entry per CDR3 protein. Counted here are almost 600,000 distinct CDR3 sequences, around 13% occurring once; the ten biggest clones make up roughly 10%. Sequencing used PBMCs from blood, obtained 12 days after vaccination. The receptors derive from a man between 50 and 59 years old who received an inactivated influenza vaccine. CDR3s include the opening cysteine and the closing phenylalanine or tryptophan. Fields, in order: D gene, clone size, J gene, V gene, CDR3 DNA, CDR3 protein. A D gene is named only where the DNA matches it firmly. The size entry is marked missing in some rows and otherwise reads once, few, many or a size class.

d_gene: -; abundance: few; j_gene: TRBJ2-2; v_gene: TRBV5-1; CDR3nt: TGCGCCAGCAGCTTGTCAGGGGAGTCCGGGGAGCTGTTTTTT; CDR3aa: CASSLSGESGELFF
d_gene: TRBD2; abundance: -; j_gene: TRBJ2-3; v_gene: TRBV6-2/TRBV6-3; CDR3nt: TGTGCCAGCAGGAGGGGACTAGCGGGGCTCACAGATACGCAGTATTTT; CDR3aa: CASRRGLAGLTDTQYF
d_gene: -; abundance: few; j_gene: TRBJ2-7; v_gene: TRBV7-8; CDR3nt: TGTGCCAGCAGCTTTCGGGACGGATTCTACGAGCAGTACTTC; CDR3aa: CASSFRDGFYEQYF
d_gene: -; abundance: -; j_gene: TRBJ1-1; v_gene: TRBV20-1; CDR3nt: TGCAGTGCCCGAGGCGGGGGGAGTCTGAACACTGAAGCTTTCTTT; CDR3aa: CSARGGGSLNTEAFF
d_gene: TRBD2; abundance: many; j_gene: TRBJ2-1; v_gene: TRBV7-2; CDR3nt: TGTGCCAGCAGCCGCAGAGGACTAGCGGGAGTTCGCGAGCAGTTCTTC; CDR3aa: CASSRRGLAGVREQFF
d_gene: -; abundance: many; j_gene: TRBJ2-1; v_gene: TRBV5-5; CDR3nt: TGTGCCAGCAGCTTGCCCCATATTAATGAGCAGTTCTTC; CDR3aa: CASSLPHINEQFF
d_gene: -; abundance: -; j_gene: TRBJ1-2; v_gene: TRBV5-1; CDR3nt: TGCGCCAGCAGCTGGGACGGACTGGGGTATGGCTACACCTTC; CDR3aa: CASSWDGLGYGYTF
d_gene: TRBD1; abundance: few; j_gene: TRBJ2-2; v_gene: TRBV12-3/TRBV12-4; CDR3nt: TGTGCCAGCAGTTACACAGGGGTCTCGCTTAACGGGGAGCTGTTTTTT; CDR3aa: CASSYTGVSLNGELFF
d_gene: -; abundance: -; j_gene: TRBJ1-2; v_gene: TRBV15; CDR3nt: TGTGCCACCAGCAGAGATGCGGGGGCAGGGGGCTACACCTTC; CDR3aa: CATSRDAGAGGYTF
d_gene: -; abundance: few; j_gene: TRBJ1-1; v_gene: TRBV29-1; CDR3nt: TGCAGCGCTCCCCAGGGGAACACTGAAGCTTTCTTT; CDR3aa: CSAPQGNTEAFF
d_gene: -; abundance: few; j_gene: TRBJ2-7; v_gene: TRBV20-1; CDR3nt: TGCAGTGCTAGTTCTAGGACCGGCGAGCAGTACTTC; CDR3aa: CSASSRTGEQYF
d_gene: -; abundance: -; j_gene: TRBJ2-1; v_gene: TRBV10-3; CDR3nt: TGTGCCATCAGTGAGTCGACGTACAATGAGCAGTTCTTC; CDR3aa: CAISESTYNEQFF
d_gene: TRBD1; abundance: -; j_gene: TRBJ1-6; v_gene: TRBV6-1; CDR3nt: TGTGCCAGCAGGCCCAGGGGGCCGGGGTCACCCCTCCACTTT; CDR3aa: CASRPRGPGSPLHF
d_gene: TRBD1; abundance: few; j_gene: TRBJ1-4; v_gene: TRBV28; CDR3nt: TGTGCCAGCAGCCCAGGGGGCCCAACTAATGAAAAACTGTTTTTT; CDR3aa: CASSPGGPTNEKLFF
d_gene: -; abundance: -; j_gene: TRBJ2-7; v_gene: TRBV11-2; CDR3nt: TGTGCCAGCAGCTTAGAGGGGCGTCGGACCTACGAGCAGTACTTC; CDR3aa: CASSLEGRRTYEQYF
d_gene: -; abundance: -; j_gene: TRBJ1-5; v_gene: TRBV27; CDR3nt: TGTGCCAGCACCCCCACGGGGTATAGCAATCAGCCCCAGCATTTT; CDR3aa: CASTPTGYSNQPQHF
d_gene: TRBD2; abundance: -; j_gene: TRBJ2-1; v_gene: TRBV20-1; CDR3nt: TGCAGTGCTAGAGATCCAGGCGGGGGACCCTACAATGAGCAGTTCTTC; CDR3aa: CSARDPGGGPYNEQFF
d_gene: TRBD1; abundance: many; j_gene: TRBJ1-1; v_gene: TRBV5-1; CDR3nt: TGCGCCAGCAGCCCGAGACAGGGGGCTGGTGAAGCTTTCTTT; CDR3aa: CASSPRQGAGEAFF
d_gene: TRBD1; abundance: once; j_gene: TRBJ2-5; v_gene: TRBV5-4; CDR3nt: TGTGCCAGCAGCGCATTTGGACAGGGGGCCACCGGGGAGACCCAGTACTTC; CDR3aa: CASSAFGQGATGETQYF
d_gene: TRBD2; abundance: -; j_gene: TRBJ2-5; v_gene: TRBV7-8; CDR3nt: TGTGCCAGCAGCCACGGACTAGCGGGAGAGACCCAGTACTTC; CDR3aa: CASSHGLAGETQYF
d_gene: -; abundance: -; j_gene: TRBJ2-1; v_gene: TRBV7-8; CDR3nt: TGTGCCAGCAGCTTAATAGTGAATGAGCAGTTCTTC; CDR3aa: CASSLIVNEQFF
d_gene: -; abundance: -; j_gene: TRBJ1-2; v_gene: TRBV12-5; CDR3nt: TGTGCTAGTGGTTTGGTACTGGAGGGGGGGCCACCCCCCGGTGGCTACACCTTC; CDR3aa: CASGLVLEGGPPPGGYTF
d_gene: -; abundance: few; j_gene: TRBJ2-2; v_gene: TRBV9; CDR3nt: TGTGCCAGCAGCGCTTCCCAGGGAGTCCCCGGGGAGCTGTTTTTT; CDR3aa: CASSASQGVPGELFF
d_gene: -; abundance: -; j_gene: TRBJ2-7; v_gene: TRBV9; CDR3nt: TGTGCCAGCAGCGTAGAATCAGGGACCCCCTACGAGCAGTACTTC; CDR3aa: CASSVESGTPYEQYF
d_gene: -; abundance: few; j_gene: TRBJ2-5; v_gene: TRBV5-4; CDR3nt: TGTGCCAGCAGCTCCGGAGGCGAAGAGACCCAGTACTTC; CDR3aa: CASSSGGEETQYF
d_gene: -; abundance: -; j_gene: TRBJ2-1; v_gene: TRBV2; CDR3nt: TGTGCCAGCATGACTCTTCGCTCCTACAATGAGCAGTTCTTC; CDR3aa: CASMTLRSYNEQFF
d_gene: -; abundance: -; j_gene: TRBJ2-7; v_gene: TRBV5-1; CDR3nt: TGCGCCAGCAGCTTGGAGGGACGAAAAGAGGTCGAGCAGTACTTC; CDR3aa: CASSLEGRKEVEQYF
d_gene: TRBD1; abundance: -; j_gene: TRBJ2-7; v_gene: TRBV15; CDR3nt: TGTGCCTCTCACATTTACCCGGGACAGTCGGAATACGTCGAGCAGTACTTC; CDR3aa: CASHIYPGQSEYVEQYF
d_gene: TRBD2; abundance: -; j_gene: TRBJ2-3; v_gene: TRBV27; CDR3nt: TGTGCCAGCAGTTACCCTAGCGGTACGCAGTATTTT; CDR3aa: CASSYPSGTQYF
d_gene: -; abundance: -; j_gene: TRBJ2-2; v_gene: TRBV6-5; CDR3nt: TGTGCCAGCAGTTCCGGGGTCCCAACCGGGGAGCTGTTTTTT; CDR3aa: CASSSGVPTGELFF
d_gene: TRBD1; abundance: few; j_gene: TRBJ1-2; v_gene: TRBV6-1; CDR3nt: TGTGCCAGCAGAGATCCGGGACAGGGCGGCCATGGCTACACCTTC; CDR3aa: CASRDPGQGGHGYTF
d_gene: TRBD2; abundance: many; j_gene: TRBJ2-3; v_gene: TRBV25-1; CDR3nt: TGTGCCAGCAGTGGGGGACTAGCCGATACGCAGTATTTT; CDR3aa: CASSGGLADTQYF
d_gene: -; abundance: few; j_gene: TRBJ2-1; v_gene: TRBV15; CDR3nt: TGTGCCACCAGCAGAGCCCTGGACAGTTACAATGAGCAGTTCTTC; CDR3aa: CATSRALDSYNEQFF
d_gene: -; abundance: many; j_gene: TRBJ2-1; v_gene: TRBV20-1; CDR3nt: TGCAGTGCGACCGGGACTGAATATTACAATGAGCAGTTCTTC; CDR3aa: CSATGTEYYNEQFF
d_gene: -; abundance: few; j_gene: TRBJ1-5; v_gene: TRBV4-3; CDR3nt: TGCGCCAGCAGCGCGGACTGGGGGCCACAGCCCCAGCATTTT; CDR3aa: CASSADWGPQPQHF
d_gene: -; abundance: few; j_gene: TRBJ2-7; v_gene: TRBV2; CDR3nt: TGTGCCAGCAGTGAGAGTCAGCCCAGGGGCGAGCAGTACTTC; CDR3aa: CASSESQPRGEQYF
d_gene: -; abundance: many; j_gene: TRBJ1-3; v_gene: TRBV11-2; CDR3nt: TGTGCCAGCAGTCTTGGACATAGGGGGGCGAGCTCTGGAAACACCATATATTTT; CDR3aa: CASSLGHRGASSGNTIYF
d_gene: TRBD1; abundance: -; j_gene: TRBJ2-6; v_gene: TRBV5-1; CDR3nt: TGCGCCAGCAGCCACGGAGCCGGGACAGGGTTCGGCTCTGGGGCCAACGTCCTGACTTTC; CDR3aa: CASSHGAGTGFGSGANVLTF
d_gene: TRBD1; abundance: -; j_gene: TRBJ2-1; v_gene: TRBV6-2/TRBV6-3; CDR3nt: TGTGCCAGCAGTTACGACAGGGGCGCTAGCAGTGAGCAGTTCTTC; CDR3aa: CASSYDRGASSEQFF
d_gene: -; abundance: many; j_gene: TRBJ2-7; v_gene: TRBV5-6; CDR3nt: TGTGCCAGCAGCTTTGGCAGATCCTACGAGCAGTACTTC; CDR3aa: CASSFGRSYEQYF
d_gene: TRBD2; abundance: -; j_gene: TRBJ2-3; v_gene: TRBV28; CDR3nt: TGTGCCAGCAGTTTAAAGAGCGGGGTTACCCTTCTTAGGACAGATACGCAGTATTTT; CDR3aa: CASSLKSGVTLLRTDTQYF
d_gene: -; abundance: -; j_gene: TRBJ2-4; v_gene: TRBV11-2; CDR3nt: TGTGCCAGCAGCTTAGCCGACTCAGACATTCAGTACTTC; CDR3aa: CASSLADSDIQYF
d_gene: -; abundance: few; j_gene: TRBJ2-7; v_gene: TRBV15; CDR3nt: TGTGCCACCAGCAGAAGACTTGACAGGTACTACGAGCAGTACTTC; CDR3aa: CATSRRLDRYYEQYF
d_gene: -; abundance: few; j_gene: TRBJ1-3; v_gene: TRBV10-3; CDR3nt: TGTGCCATGAACAGCGGCCCTGGAAACACCATATATTTT; CDR3aa: CAMNSGPGNTIYF
d_gene: TRBD2; abundance: many; j_gene: TRBJ2-1; v_gene: TRBV4-1; CDR3nt: TGCGCCAGCAGCCAAGATACTAGCGGGCGTTACAATGAGCAGTTCTTC; CDR3aa: CASSQDTSGRYNEQFF
d_gene: -; abundance: few; j_gene: TRBJ2-1; v_gene: TRBV28; CDR3nt: TGTGCCAGCAGTGGGCTAGGCGCCTACAATGAGCAGTTCTTC; CDR3aa: CASSGLGAYNEQFF
d_gene: TRBD2; abundance: few; j_gene: TRBJ2-3; v_gene: TRBV10-3; CDR3nt: TGTGCCATCAGTGAGTTAGGTCTTTGGTCGGAAGGCCTAGCGGGCACAGATACGCAGTATTTT; CDR3aa: CAISELGLWSEGLAGTDTQYF
d_gene: -; abundance: -; j_gene: TRBJ2-3; v_gene: TRBV15; CDR3nt: TGTGCCACCAGCACCCTTCTTAGCGCGAAAACAGATACGCAGTATTTT; CDR3aa: CATSTLLSAKTDTQYF
d_gene: TRBD1; abundance: -; j_gene: TRBJ2-5; v_gene: TRBV20-1; CDR3nt: TGCAGTGCTAGAGAGGACAGGGGATTGAATGCCCAGTACTTC; CDR3aa: CSAREDRGLNAQYF
d_gene: -; abundance: many; j_gene: TRBJ2-1; v_gene: TRBV6-2/TRBV6-3; CDR3nt: TGTGCCAGCACTCGGGACGGCTGGAATGAGCAGTTCTTC; CDR3aa: CASTRDGWNEQFF
d_gene: -; abundance: -; j_gene: TRBJ2-1; v_gene: TRBV28; CDR3nt: TGTGCCAGCAGTTCTCCCAGTAGGACCAACATATACAATGAGCAGTTCTTC; CDR3aa: CASSSPSRTNIYNEQFF
d_gene: TRBD2; abundance: -; j_gene: TRBJ2-7; v_gene: TRBV10-1; CDR3nt: TGCGCCAGCAGTGAGTCGACTAGCGGGGGGGCCCGGTACTTC; CDR3aa: CASSESTSGGARYF
d_gene: TRBD2; abundance: few; j_gene: TRBJ2-1; v_gene: TRBV9; CDR3nt: TGTGCCAGCAGCGTAGAGCGGGAGGGCCGCGAGCAGTTCTTC; CDR3aa: CASSVEREGREQFF
d_gene: TRBD1; abundance: -; j_gene: TRBJ1-2; v_gene: TRBV11-2; CDR3nt: TGTGCCAGCAGCTCGACAGGGCATGGCTACACCTTC; CDR3aa: CASSSTGHGYTF
d_gene: -; abundance: few; j_gene: TRBJ1-2; v_gene: TRBV10-2; CDR3nt: TGCGCCAGCACTCCCGGACGTAACTATGGCTACACCTTC; CDR3aa: CASTPGRNYGYTF
d_gene: -; abundance: many; j_gene: TRBJ2-7; v_gene: TRBV5-1; CDR3nt: TGCGCCAGCAAAGGGCAGGGCCGCACCTACGAGCAGTACTTC; CDR3aa: CASKGQGRTYEQYF
d_gene: -; abundance: many; j_gene: TRBJ2-1; v_gene: TRBV24-1; CDR3nt: TGTGCCACCAGTGACGGCATCCTAGCTGCCAATGAGCAGTTCTTC; CDR3aa: CATSDGILAANEQFF
d_gene: -; abundance: -; j_gene: TRBJ2-2; v_gene: TRBV10-3; CDR3nt: TGTGCCATCAAGGGACTCCTTGGGACCGGGGAGCTGTTTTTT; CDR3aa: CAIKGLLGTGELFF
d_gene: TRBD1; abundance: few; j_gene: TRBJ2-3; v_gene: TRBV5-6; CDR3nt: TGTGCCAGCAGCGAAACAGGGGGAAGGGCCCCAGATACGCAGTATTTT; CDR3aa: CASSETGGRAPDTQYF
d_gene: TRBD2; abundance: many; j_gene: TRBJ2-4; v_gene: TRBV4-3; CDR3nt: TGCGCCAGCAGCCATCTAGCGGGAGGCGCTAAAAACATTCAGTACTTC; CDR3aa: CASSHLAGGAKNIQYF